Reported below is one TCR beta chain. This sample is drawn from a study of OX40 agonist ivuxolimab in advanced cancers. Produced via immunoSEQ multiplex PCR; TCRdb's table is partial and in-frame only. The repertoire includes tens of thousands of clones, 85% to 95% of them detected once, and approximately 19% sits in the top ten. Germline V lookup: CDR1 MDHEN, CDR2 SYDVKM. This CDR3 is built from 15 residues. Trimming stripped 2 bases from V and 4 bases from J, with 14 bases between. This chain connects TRBV28 to TRBJ1-2; tentatively, D is TRBD1 (6 bases). Source: CD4+ or CD8+ T cells sorted from blood, taken in a trial of the OX40 agonist ivuxolimab. The source is an adult with an advanced solid tumor such as melanoma, head and neck, liver or kidney cancer. CDR3 loop: CASSLRGERLYGYTF. The CDR3 DNA sequence: TGTGCCAGCAGTTTAAGGGGGGAGCGGCTCTATGGCTACACCTTC.